The 28 T cell receptor beta chains reported below all come from one sample, sequenced in a study of PD-1 blockade in classical Hodgkin lymphoma. Time point indicated: cycle 4 day 1 (C4D1), after 5 to 7 weeks of nivolumab. Each patient's relapse followed autologous stem cell transplantation, and brentuximab vedotin exposure varied. The table came from immunoSEQ multiplex PCR; TCRdb's copy has only in-frame clones and leaves some out. The table shows 99,000 or so clones, with roughly 89% occurring only once. Material: peripheral blood mononuclear cells (PBMCs), obtained before the fourth cycle of nivolumab. The receptors here all came from a human donor with classical Hodgkin lymphoma.

The CDR3 protein is CAIGGTGVNEQYF. CDR3 bases: TGTGCCATCGGTGGGACAGGGGTCAACGAGCAGTACTTC. The chain uses TRBV10-3 and TRBJ2-7; 10 nucleotides match TRBD1. The CDR3 covers 13 residues. Germline CDR1 is ENHRY and CDR2 is SYGVKD. The junction had 6 bases not matched to a gene; V was cut back by 8 bases and J by 5 bases.

This chain links TRBV30 with TRBJ2-2, with D possibly matching TRBD1 (6 bases). Between the trimmed V and J ends, which lost 5 bases and 0 bases, there was a span of 13 bases. Germline lookup yields CDR1 GTSNPN and CDR2 SVGIG (reference sequence). CDR3 length equals 15 residues. The CDR3 nucleotides are TGTGCCTGGTGGGGACAAGTGGCGAACACCGGGGAGCTGTTTTTT. This encodes CAWWGQVANTGELFF.

The sample holds one count of this clone. The rearrangement uses TRBV30 and TRBJ2-7; D gene unclear. Germline V gene data show CDR1 as GTSNPN and CDR2 as SVGIG (reference sequence). V lost 0 bases and J 4 bases, leaving 7 bases between the germline ends. The CDR3 totals 12 residues. CDR3: CAWSVDGYEQYF. The CDR3 DNA follows: TGTGCCTGGAGTGTTGATGGATACGAGCAGTACTTC.

This clone was counted between two and nine times. This sequence joins TRBV27 and TRBJ2-1; 10 nucleotides line up with TRBD2. V shed 5 bases, J shed 9 bases, and the junction held 10 bases outside the gene matches. CDR1 and CDR2 from the germline V gene are MNHEY and SMNVEV (reference sequence). The CDR3 extends over 15 amino acids. The CDR3, as DNA: TGTGCCAGCAGTCCGACTAGCGGGTTGATTGGTGAGCAGTTCTTC. Amino acid sequence: CASSPTSGLIGEQFF.

The CDR3 DNA is TGTGCCAGCAGTGCGTTGGGGACAGGGGGCAAAGATACGCAGTATTTT. Translating gives CASSALGTGGKDTQYF. The chain recombines TRBV2 with TRBJ2-3; 12 nucleotides agree with TRBD1. V was clipped by 4 bases and J by 5 bases; unmatched bases: 7. In germline, CDR1 is SNHLY, CDR2 FYNNEI. This CDR3 has 16 amino acids.

The J gene is TRBJ2-2, the V gene TRBV10-2; the D gene is possibly TRBD2 (6 bases). V lost 6 bases to trimming and J lost 4 bases, with 15 bases between them. The CDR3 sequence is 15 residues long. Germline CDR1 WSHSY, CDR2 SAAADI. The CDR3 is CASRLGGAGTGELFF. CDR3 DNA sequence: TGCGCCAGCAGGTTGGGGGGAGCGGGCACCGGGGAGCTGTTTTTT.

The CDR3 nucleotides are TGTGCCAGCAGCCTTACCGGGACAGGGCGGAATGAGCAGTTCTTC. Translating gives CASSLTGTGRNEQFF. V and J are TRBV9 and TRBJ2-1; 9 bases map to TRBD1. Germline V gene lookup returns CDR1 SGDLS and CDR2 YYNGEE. Losses at the gene ends were 4 bases for V and 7 bases for J; bases not matched to a gene: 9. The CDR3 consists of 15 residues. The entire variable domain, with the rest obtained from reference TRBV9 and TRBJ2-1, is as follows: DSGVTQTPKHLITATGQRVTLRCSPRSGDLSVYWYQQSLDQGLQFLIQYYNGEERAKGNILERFSAQQFPDLHSELNLSSLELGDSALYFCASSLTGTGRNEQFFGPGTRLTVL.

This clone was counted at least ten times. The CDR3 protein is CASSKEKGLAGLHLFYNEQFF. The CDR3 DNA sequence: TGTGCCAGTAGTAAGGAGAAGGGACTAGCGGGACTTCATCTCTTTTACAATGAGCAGTTCTTC. The rearrangement links TRBV19 to TRBJ2-1; 13 bases fit TRBD2. Germline CDR1 is LNHDA and CDR2 is SQIVND (reference sequence). The CDR3 consists of 21 residues. The trim removed 4 bases at V and 4 bases at J, leaving 19 bases unmatched.

The chain has TRBV5-4 and TRBJ2-6; possibly TRBD1 or TRBD2 for D (6 bases each). Germline values: CDR1 SGHNT, CDR2 YYREEE (reference sequence). The ends were cut back, 5 bases at V and 0 bases at J, with 12 bases in the middle. The CDR3 extends over 16 amino acids. CDR3 in amino acids: CASRQGGYSGANVLTF. The CDR3 coding sequence is TGTGCCAGCAGACAGGGAGGATACTCTGGGGCCAACGTCCTGACTTTC.

The chain combines TRBV2 with TRBJ2-1; TRBD2 matches at 8 bases. The CDR3 runs 14 residues. V trimming: 3 bases; J trimming: 9 bases; junction bases outside the gene matches: 7. Per the germline V gene, CDR1 is SNHLY and CDR2 is FYNNEI. CDR3 nucleotides: TGTGCCAGCAGTGATCGGACTAGCTGGACTGAGCAGTTCTTC. It is translated as CASSDRTSWTEQFF.

This rearrangement joins TRBV5-4 to TRBJ2-2; D gene unclear. Germline CDR1 and CDR2: SGHNT and YYREEE (reference sequence). V lost 0 bases to trimming and J lost 1 base, with 7 bases between them. The CDR3 totals 15 residues. The CDR3 loop is CASSLDSRNTGELFF. CDR3 sequence (DNA): TGTGCCAGCAGCTTGGACTCCCGGAACACCGGGGAGCTGTTTTTT.

In this sample, this clone turned up once. The chain carries TRBV7-6 and TRBJ2-1; D gene uncertain. V was shortened by 3 bases and J by 0 bases, with 9 bases between the two germline ends. Germline loops: CDR1 SGHVS, CDR2 FNYEAQ. The CDR3 covers 15 residues. CDR3 bases: TGTGCCAGCAGCTTCGGCCGGAGCTCCTACAATGAGCAGTTCTTC. Protein sequence: CASSFGRSSYNEQFF.

V gene TRBV15 combines with J gene TRBJ1-4; TRBD1 aligns across 7 bases. V lost 4 bases to trimming and J lost 7 bases; unmatched junction nucleotides: 9. This CDR3 spans 15 amino acids. The germline V gene has CDR1 LNHNV and CDR2 YYDKDF (reference sequence). Written as DNA, the CDR3 is TGTGCCACCAGCAAAGTGACAGGGTTGGGTGAAAAACTGTTTTTT. Amino acid sequence: CATSKVTGLGEKLFF.

This clone was seen only a few times. The rearrangement links TRBV4-1 to TRBJ1-2; D is unclear. Trimming removed 1 base from V and 11 bases from J, with 8 bases in between. The CDR3 spans 11 residues. Germline V gives CDR1 MGHRA, CDR2 YSYEKL. The CDR3 DNA reads TGCGCCAGCAGCCAAGGAGGGAAGTACACCTTC. Protein sequence: CASSQGGKYTF.

There are a few counts of this clone. J is TRBJ1-1 and V is TRBV6-5; D gene unclear. Germline V gene data show CDR1 as MNHEY and CDR2 as SVGAGI. The V end was cut by 4 bases, the J end by 1 base, with 7 bases between. The CDR3 contains 13 residues. The CDR3 DNA sequence: TGTGCCAGCAGTTCTCAGAGGAACACTGAAGCTTTCTTT. The encoded protein is CASSSQRNTEAFF.

The J gene is TRBJ2-3, the V gene TRBV5-1; 10 nucleotides agree with TRBD2. CDR3 size: 14 residues. The trim removed 6 bases at V and 0 bases at J, leaving 1 base unmatched. The germline CDR1 and CDR2 sequences are SGHRS and YFSETQ. CDR3 sequence (DNA): TGCGCCAGCAAGACTAGCGGGAGCACAGATACGCAGTATTTT. This encodes CASKTSGSTDTQYF.

The V call is TRBV5-4, the J call TRBJ2-5; tentative D call: TRBD2 (6 bases). The CDR3 runs to 13 residues. V shed 4 bases and J shed 3 bases, with 10 bases lying between them. Per the germline V gene, CDR1 is SGHNT and CDR2 is YYREEE (reference sequence). CDR3 nucleotides: TGTGCCAGCAGCACCCGACTAGAAGAGACCCAGTACTTC. Its protein product is CASSTRLEETQYF.

The chain combines TRBV9 with TRBJ2-5, with 8 positions matching TRBD1. The V and J ends lost 0 bases and 4 bases, in that order; junction bases with no gene match: 8. Germline assignment: CDR1 SGDLS and CDR2 YYNGEE. This CDR3 has 16 amino acids. The CDR3 protein is CASSVATGQGLETQYF. CDR3 nucleotide sequence: TGTGCCAGCAGCGTAGCTACAGGACAGGGTTTAGAGACCCAGTACTTC.

This sequence joins TRBV29-1 and TRBJ1-2; 9 positions agree with TRBD1. The CDR3 covers 14 residues. Looked up from germline, CDR1 is SQVTM and CDR2 is ANQGSEA. The V and J ends lost 3 bases and 6 bases, in that order; junction bases with no gene match: 8. The DNA for the CDR3 is TGCAGCGTTGAGTCGACAGGGGGAGTGGATGGCTACACCTTC. Its protein product is CSVESTGGVDGYTF.

The chain couples TRBV7-2 to TRBJ1-2, with 7 nucleotides matching TRBD1. This CDR3 has 14 amino acids. Germline lookup yields CDR1 SGHTA and CDR2 FQGNSA. V gave up 1 base and J gave up 6 bases; unmatched junction bases: 5. CDR3 in DNA: TGTGCCAGCAGCTTAGGGGACAGAGTTGATGGCTACACCTTC. It encodes CASSLGDRVDGYTF.

The rearrangement links TRBV5-1 to TRBJ2-1; TRBD2 matches at 10 bases. This CDR3 comprises 14 residues. With V trimmed by 4 bases and J by 5 bases, 3 bases remained unmatched. Germline V CDR1 and CDR2: SGHRS, YFSETQ. Here the CDR3 DNA reads TGCGCCAGCAGCCCCGGACTAGCGGACAATGAGCAGTTCTTC. It translates to CASSPGLADNEQFF.

Concerning this clone itself: The sample carries other DNA sequences with the same CDR3. The chain joins TRBV27 to TRBJ2-1, with a weak D call TRBD2 (6 bases). The V and J ends lost 3 bases and 2 bases respectively, with 8 bases between them. Germline V gene sequence: CDR1 MNHEY, CDR2 SMNVEV (reference sequence). This CDR3 spans 14 amino acids. CDR3: CASSLGGAYNEQFF. The CDR3 DNA is TGTGCCAGCAGTTTGGGAGGCGCCTACAATGAGCAGTTCTTC.

This rearrangement joins TRBV6-1 to TRBJ2-7; D is undetermined. The CDR3 length is 15 residues. CDR1 MNHNS and CDR2 SASEGT come from the germline V gene. Trimming shortened V by 3 bases and J by 3 bases, and 15 bases separated the two germline ends. The CDR3 nucleotides are TGTGCCAGCAGTGATTCTATATTGCCGAACTACGAGCAGTACTTC. It specifies CASSDSILPNYEQYF.

The CDR3 nucleotides are TGTGCCAGCAGTCCCCGACAGGGGATGGGGTACTTC. This translates into CASSPRQGMGYF. V is TRBV27 and J is TRBJ2-7; TRBD1 matches 8 bases. CDR1 is MNHEY and CDR2 is SMNVEV in the germline V gene (reference sequence). V was pared by 5 bases and J by 12 bases, with 9 bases of the junction left unmatched. CDR3 size: 12 residues.

The chain employs TRBV18 and TRBJ2-5, with TRBD1 matching over 12 bases. The CDR3 extends over 20 amino acids. Looked up from germline, CDR1 is KGHSH and CDR2 is LQKENI. Losses at the gene ends were 2 bases for V and 1 base for J; bases not matched to a gene: 14. The CDR3 DNA is TGTGCCAGCTCACCAGGTCCGGGACAGGGGGCTCCCGGAGGCCAAGAGACCCAGTACTTC. Encoded protein: CASSPGPGQGAPGGQETQYF.

The rearrangement links TRBV13 to TRBJ2-7; D unresolved. The V end lost 2 bases, the J end lost 6 bases, and 5 bases lay between the germline ends. This CDR3 contains 11 residues. Per germline, CDR1 PRHDT and CDR2 FYEKMQ (reference sequence). The CDR3 spells CASSLFGEQYF. The CDR3 DNA reads TGTGCCAGCAGCTTATTTGGCGAGCAGTACTTC.

The chain has TRBV5-1 and TRBJ1-1; D perhaps matches TRBD1 (5 bases). In germline, CDR1 is SGHRS, CDR2 YFSETQ. This CDR3 has 15 residues. Trimming took 3 bases from V and 2 from J, leaving 14 bases between them. DNA of the CDR3: TGCGCCAGCAGCTCGGGGCGACAGAGAAACACTGAAGCTTTCTTT. Encoded protein: CASSSGRQRNTEAFF.

The J gene is TRBJ2-7, the V gene TRBV2; maybe TRBD1 (6 bases). Germline V gene lookup returns CDR1 SNHLY and CDR2 FYNNEI. Trimming took 7 bases from V and 3 from J, leaving 16 bases between them. The CDR3 extends over 14 amino acids. Written as DNA, the CDR3 is TGTGCCAGCAAAGGCAGGGGTATTAACTACGAGCAGTACTTC. Translated, it gives CASKGRGINYEQYF. The variable domain in full, with the rest retrieved from reference TRBV2 and TRBJ2-7, is EPEVTQTPSHQVTQMGQEVILRCVPISNHLYFYWYRQILGQKVEFLVSFYNNEISEKSEIFDDQFSVERPDGSNFTLKIRSTKLEDSAMYFCASKGRGINYEQYFGPGTRLTVT.